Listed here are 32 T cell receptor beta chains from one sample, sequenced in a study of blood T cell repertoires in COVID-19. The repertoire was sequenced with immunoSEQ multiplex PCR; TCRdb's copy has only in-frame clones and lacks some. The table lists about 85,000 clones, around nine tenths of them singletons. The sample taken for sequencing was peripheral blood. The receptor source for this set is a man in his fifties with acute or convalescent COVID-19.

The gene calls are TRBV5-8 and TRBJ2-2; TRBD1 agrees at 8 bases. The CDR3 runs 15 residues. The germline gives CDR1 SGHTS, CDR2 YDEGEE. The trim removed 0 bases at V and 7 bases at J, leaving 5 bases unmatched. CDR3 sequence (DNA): TGTGCCAGCAGCTTGGTGCAGGGGGCGATCGGGGAGCTGTTTTTT. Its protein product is CASSLVQGAIGELFF.

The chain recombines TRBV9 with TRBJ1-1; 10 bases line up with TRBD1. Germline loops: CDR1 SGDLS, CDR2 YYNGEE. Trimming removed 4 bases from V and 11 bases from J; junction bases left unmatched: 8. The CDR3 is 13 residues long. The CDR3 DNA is TGTGCCAGCAGCTACGCCGGGACAGGGGAGGCTTTCTTT. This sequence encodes CASSYAGTGEAFF.

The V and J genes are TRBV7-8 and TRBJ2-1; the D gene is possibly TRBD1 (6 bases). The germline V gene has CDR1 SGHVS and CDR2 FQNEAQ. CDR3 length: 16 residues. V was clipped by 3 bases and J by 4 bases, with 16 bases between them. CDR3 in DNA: TGTGCCAGCAGCTTTCGAAAACAGGGTTTTTACAATGAGCAGTTCTTC. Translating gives CASSFRKQGFYNEQFF.

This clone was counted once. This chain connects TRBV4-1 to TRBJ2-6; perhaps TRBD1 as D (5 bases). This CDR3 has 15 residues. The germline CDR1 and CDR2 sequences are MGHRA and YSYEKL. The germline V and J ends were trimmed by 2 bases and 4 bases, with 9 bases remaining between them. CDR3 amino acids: CASSQQGSGANVLTF. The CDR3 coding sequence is TGCGCCAGCAGCCAACAGGGTTCCGGGGCCAACGTCCTGACTTTC.

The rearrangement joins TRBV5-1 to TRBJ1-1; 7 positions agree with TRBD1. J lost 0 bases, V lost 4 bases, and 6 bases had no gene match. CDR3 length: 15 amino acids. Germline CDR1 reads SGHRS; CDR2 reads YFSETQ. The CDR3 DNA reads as TGCGCCAGCAGCCGACTGGGACAGCTGAACACTGAAGCTTTCTTT. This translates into CASSRLGQLNTEAFF.

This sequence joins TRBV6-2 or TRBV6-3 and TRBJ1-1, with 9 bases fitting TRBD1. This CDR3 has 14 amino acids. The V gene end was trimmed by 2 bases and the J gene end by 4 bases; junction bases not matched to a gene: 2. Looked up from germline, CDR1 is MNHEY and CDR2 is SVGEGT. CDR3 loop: CASSYGQGSTEAFF. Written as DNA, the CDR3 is TGTGCCAGCAGTTACGGACAGGGGAGCACTGAAGCTTTCTTT.

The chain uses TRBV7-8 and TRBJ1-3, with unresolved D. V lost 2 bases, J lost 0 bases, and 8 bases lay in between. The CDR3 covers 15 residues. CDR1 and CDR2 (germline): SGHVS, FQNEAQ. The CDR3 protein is CASSLPAASGNTIYF. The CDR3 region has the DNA TGTGCCAGCAGCTTACCCGCGGCCTCTGGAAACACCATATATTTT.

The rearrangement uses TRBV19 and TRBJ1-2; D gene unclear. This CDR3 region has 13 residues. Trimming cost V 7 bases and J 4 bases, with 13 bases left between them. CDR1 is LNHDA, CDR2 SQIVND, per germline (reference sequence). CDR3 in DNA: TGTGCCAGTAAAAGAGCGGAACTCTATGGCTACACCTTC. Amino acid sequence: CASKRAELYGYTF.

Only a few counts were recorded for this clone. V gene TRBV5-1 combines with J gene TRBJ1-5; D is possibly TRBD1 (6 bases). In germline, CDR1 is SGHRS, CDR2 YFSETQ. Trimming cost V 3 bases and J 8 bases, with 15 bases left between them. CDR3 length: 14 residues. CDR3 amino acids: CASSSGRGAEPQHF. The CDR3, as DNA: TGCGCCAGCAGCTCAGGGAGGGGGGCCGAGCCCCAGCATTTT.

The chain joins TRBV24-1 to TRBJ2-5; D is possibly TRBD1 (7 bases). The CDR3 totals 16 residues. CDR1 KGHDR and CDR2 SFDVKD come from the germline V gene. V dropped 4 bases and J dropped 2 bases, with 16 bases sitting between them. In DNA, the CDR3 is TGTGCCACCAGTGAAATAAGGACAGGAGGGCAAGAGACCCAGTACTTC. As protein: CATSEIRTGGQETQYF.

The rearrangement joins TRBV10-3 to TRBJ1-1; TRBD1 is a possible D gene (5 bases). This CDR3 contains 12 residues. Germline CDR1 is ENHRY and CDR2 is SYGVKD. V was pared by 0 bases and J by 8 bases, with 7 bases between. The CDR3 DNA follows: TGTGCCATCAGTGAGTCTGACAGCGAAGCTTTCTTT. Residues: CAISESDSEAFF.

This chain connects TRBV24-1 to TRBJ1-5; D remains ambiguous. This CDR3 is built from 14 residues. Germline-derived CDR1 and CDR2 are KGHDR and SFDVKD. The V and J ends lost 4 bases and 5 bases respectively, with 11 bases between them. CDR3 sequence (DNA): TGTGCCACCAGTGACCCACCCGGGTATCAGCCCCAGCATTTT. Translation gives CATSDPPGYQPQHF.

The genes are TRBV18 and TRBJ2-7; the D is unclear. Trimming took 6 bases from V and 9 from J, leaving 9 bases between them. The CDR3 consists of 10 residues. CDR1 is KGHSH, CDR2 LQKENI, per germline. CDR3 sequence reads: CASSPKRQYV. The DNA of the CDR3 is TGTGCCAGCTCCCCCAAGAGGCAGTACGTC.

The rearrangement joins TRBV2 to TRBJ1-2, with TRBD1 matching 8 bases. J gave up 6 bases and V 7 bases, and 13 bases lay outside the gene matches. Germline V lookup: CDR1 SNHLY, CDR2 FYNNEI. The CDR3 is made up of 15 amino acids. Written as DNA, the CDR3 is TGTGCCAGCAATTTAAATCAGGGCAGGGGGCATGGCTACACCTTC. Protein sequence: CASNLNQGRGHGYTF.

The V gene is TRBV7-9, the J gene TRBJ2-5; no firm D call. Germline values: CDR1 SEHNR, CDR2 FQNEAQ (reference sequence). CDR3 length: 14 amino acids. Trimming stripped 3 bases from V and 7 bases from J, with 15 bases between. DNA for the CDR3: TGTGCCAGCAGCTTTCATCTTGAGGTCCGGACCCAGTACTTC. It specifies CASSFHLEVRTQYF.

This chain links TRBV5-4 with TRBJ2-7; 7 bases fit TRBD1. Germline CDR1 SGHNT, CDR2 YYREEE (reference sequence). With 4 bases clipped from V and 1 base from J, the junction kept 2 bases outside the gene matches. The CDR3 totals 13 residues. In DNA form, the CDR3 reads TGTGCCAGCAGCCGGGGACAGTCCTACGAGCAGTACTTC. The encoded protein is CASSRGQSYEQYF.

CDR3 sequence reads: CASTLGGLMLGANVLTF. DNA of the CDR3: TGTGCCAGCACCCTCGGGGGACTGATGTTAGGGGCCAACGTCCTGACTTTC. The chain combines TRBV28 with TRBJ2-6; D is possibly TRBD2 (6 bases). Between the trimmed V and J ends, which lost 7 bases and 4 bases, there was a span of 20 bases. The germline gives CDR1 MDHEN, CDR2 SYDVKM. CDR3 length: 17 residues.

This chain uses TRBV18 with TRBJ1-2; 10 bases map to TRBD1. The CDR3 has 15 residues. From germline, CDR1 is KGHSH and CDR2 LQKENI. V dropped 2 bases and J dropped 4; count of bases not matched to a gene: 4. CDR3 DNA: TGTGCCAGCTCACCAGGGACAGGGGAACTCTATGGCTACACCTTC. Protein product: CASSPGTGELYGYTF.

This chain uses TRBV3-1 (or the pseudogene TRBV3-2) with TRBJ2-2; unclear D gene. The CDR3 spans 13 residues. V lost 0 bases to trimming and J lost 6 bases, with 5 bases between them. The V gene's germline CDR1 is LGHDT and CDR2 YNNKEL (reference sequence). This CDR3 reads CASSQDFAGELFF. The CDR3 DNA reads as TGTGCCAGCAGCCAAGATTTCGCCGGGGAGCTGTTTTTT.

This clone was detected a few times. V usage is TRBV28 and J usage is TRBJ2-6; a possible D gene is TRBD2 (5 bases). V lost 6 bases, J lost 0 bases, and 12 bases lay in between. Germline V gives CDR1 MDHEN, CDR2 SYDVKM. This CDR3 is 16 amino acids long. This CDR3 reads CASRQRRISGANVLTF. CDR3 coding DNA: TGTGCCAGCAGGCAAAGGAGGATCTCTGGGGCCAACGTCCTGACTTTC.

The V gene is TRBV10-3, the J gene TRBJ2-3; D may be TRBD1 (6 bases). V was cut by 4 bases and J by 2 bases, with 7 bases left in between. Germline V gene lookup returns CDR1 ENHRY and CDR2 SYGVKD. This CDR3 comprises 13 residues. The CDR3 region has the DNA TGTGCCATCAGTGGGGACATCACAGATACGCAGTATTTT. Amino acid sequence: CAISGDITDTQYF.

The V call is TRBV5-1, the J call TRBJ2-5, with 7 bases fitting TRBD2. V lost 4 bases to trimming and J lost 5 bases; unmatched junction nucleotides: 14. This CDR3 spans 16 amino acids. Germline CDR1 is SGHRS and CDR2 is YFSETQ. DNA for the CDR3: TGCGCCAGCAGCCGACTCTCCCTAGCGGCGACGGAGACCCAGTACTTC. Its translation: CASSRLSLAATETQYF.

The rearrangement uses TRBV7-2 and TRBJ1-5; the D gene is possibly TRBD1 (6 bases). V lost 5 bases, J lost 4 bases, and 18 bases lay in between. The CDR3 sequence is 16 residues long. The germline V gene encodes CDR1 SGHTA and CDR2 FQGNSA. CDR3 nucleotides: TGTGCCAGCAGCCCAGTTTGGGGGCAGGCAAATCAGCCCCAGCATTTT. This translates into CASSPVWGQANQPQHF. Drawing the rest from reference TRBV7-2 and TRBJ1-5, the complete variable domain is GAGVSQSPSNKVTEKGKDVELRCDPISGHTALYWYRQSLGQGLEFLIYFQGNSAPDKSGLPSDRFSAERTGGSVSTLTIQRTQQEDSAVYLCASSPVWGQANQPQHFGDGTRLSIL.

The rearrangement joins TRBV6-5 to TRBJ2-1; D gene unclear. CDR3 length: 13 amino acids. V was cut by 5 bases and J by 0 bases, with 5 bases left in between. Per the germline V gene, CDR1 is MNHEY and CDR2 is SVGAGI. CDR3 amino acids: CASSTSSYNEQFF. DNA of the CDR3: TGTGCCAGCAGTACTTCCTCCTACAATGAGCAGTTCTTC.

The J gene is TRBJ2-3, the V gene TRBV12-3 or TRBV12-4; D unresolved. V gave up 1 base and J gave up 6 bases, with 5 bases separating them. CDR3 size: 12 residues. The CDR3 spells CASSLVRDTQYF. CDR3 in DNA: TGTGCCAGCAGTTTAGTTCGGGATACGCAGTATTTT.

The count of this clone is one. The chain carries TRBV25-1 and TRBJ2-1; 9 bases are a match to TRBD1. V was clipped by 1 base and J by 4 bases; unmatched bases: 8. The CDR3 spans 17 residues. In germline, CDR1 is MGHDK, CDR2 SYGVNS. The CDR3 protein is CASSEFGGQGLYNEQFF. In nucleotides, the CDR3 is TGTGCCAGCAGTGAATTTGGAGGACAGGGGTTATACAATGAGCAGTTCTTC.

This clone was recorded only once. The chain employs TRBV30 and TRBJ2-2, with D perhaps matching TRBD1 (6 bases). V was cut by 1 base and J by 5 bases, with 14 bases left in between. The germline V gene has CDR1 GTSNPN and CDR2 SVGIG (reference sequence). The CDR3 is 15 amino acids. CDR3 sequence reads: CAWSGYREGTGELFF. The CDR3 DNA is TGTGCCTGGAGTGGCTACAGGGAAGGAACCGGGGAGCTGTTTTTT.

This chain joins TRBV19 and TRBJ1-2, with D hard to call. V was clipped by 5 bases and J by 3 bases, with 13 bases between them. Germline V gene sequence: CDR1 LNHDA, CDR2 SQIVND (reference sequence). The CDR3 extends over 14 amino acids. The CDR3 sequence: CASSWTYGDYGYTF. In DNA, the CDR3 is TGTGCCAGTAGTTGGACCTACGGGGACTATGGCTACACCTTC.

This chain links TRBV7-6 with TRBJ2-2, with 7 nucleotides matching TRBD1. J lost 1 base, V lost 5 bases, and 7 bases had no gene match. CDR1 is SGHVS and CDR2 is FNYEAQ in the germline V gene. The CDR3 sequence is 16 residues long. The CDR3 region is CASSPKQGRNTGELFF. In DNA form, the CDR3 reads TGTGCCAGCAGCCCCAAACAGGGGCGGAACACCGGGGAGCTGTTTTTT.

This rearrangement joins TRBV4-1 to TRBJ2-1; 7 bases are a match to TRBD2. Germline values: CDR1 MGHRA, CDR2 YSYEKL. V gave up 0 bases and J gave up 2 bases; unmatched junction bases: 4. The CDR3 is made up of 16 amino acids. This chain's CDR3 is CASSQEDRGAYNEQFF. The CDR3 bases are TGCGCCAGCAGCCAAGAAGACCGGGGGGCCTACAATGAGCAGTTCTTC.

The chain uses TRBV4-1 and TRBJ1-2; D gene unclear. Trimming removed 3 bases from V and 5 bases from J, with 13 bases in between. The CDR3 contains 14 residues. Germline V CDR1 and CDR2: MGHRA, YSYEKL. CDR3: CASSQLGVHYGYTF. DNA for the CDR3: TGCGCCAGCAGCCAGCTGGGAGTTCATTATGGCTACACCTTC.

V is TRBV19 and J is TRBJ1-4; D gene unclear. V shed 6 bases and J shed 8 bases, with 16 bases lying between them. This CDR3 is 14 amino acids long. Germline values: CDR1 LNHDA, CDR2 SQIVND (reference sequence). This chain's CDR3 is CASRPGPGNEKLFF. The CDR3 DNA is TGTGCCAGTAGGCCGGGCCCGGGGAACGAAAAACTGTTTTTT. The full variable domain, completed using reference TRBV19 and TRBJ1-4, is DGGITQSPKYLFRKEGQNVTLSCEQNLNHDAMYWYRQDPGQGLRLIYYSQIVNDFQKGDIAEGYSVSREKKESFPLTVTSAQKNPTAFYLCASRPGPGNEKLFFGSGTQLSVL.